This T cell receptor (beta chain) came from a study of cytomegalovirus exposure and HLA in healthy donors. The overall study: Earlier sequencing of 150 million to 200 million T cells yielded approximately 100 million unique TCR beta sequences.

Researchers ran the PCR with 60 Vbeta and 13 Jbeta primers. Generated by immunoSEQ multiplex PCR, the TCRdb table keeps only in-frame clones and is missing some. This table holds 150,000 to 200,000 clones, around 75% found once. Germline lookup yields CDR1 LGHNA and CDR2 YNFKEQ. V gave up 1 base and J gave up 3 bases, with 7 bases separating them. The CDR3 is made up of 13 amino acids. This clone came up a few times. The target antigen is unknown. Points from the study as a whole: Reportedly, diagnosis of cytomegalovirus status by the classifier showed high specificity and sensitivity. Beyond CMV serostatus, there was no information to go on about immune exposure. TRBV6-2, TRBV6-3 and some other V segments were excluded as indistinguishable.

The genes are TRBV4-2 and TRBJ2-7, with D possibly TRBD2 on 6 matching bases. The specimen was PBMCs. The source of this sequence is a man younger than 35 in good health and CMV-seropositive. The CDR3 here is CASSQGEDYEQYF. The CDR3 bases are TGTGCCAGCAGCCAAGGGGAGGACTACGAGCAGTACTTC.